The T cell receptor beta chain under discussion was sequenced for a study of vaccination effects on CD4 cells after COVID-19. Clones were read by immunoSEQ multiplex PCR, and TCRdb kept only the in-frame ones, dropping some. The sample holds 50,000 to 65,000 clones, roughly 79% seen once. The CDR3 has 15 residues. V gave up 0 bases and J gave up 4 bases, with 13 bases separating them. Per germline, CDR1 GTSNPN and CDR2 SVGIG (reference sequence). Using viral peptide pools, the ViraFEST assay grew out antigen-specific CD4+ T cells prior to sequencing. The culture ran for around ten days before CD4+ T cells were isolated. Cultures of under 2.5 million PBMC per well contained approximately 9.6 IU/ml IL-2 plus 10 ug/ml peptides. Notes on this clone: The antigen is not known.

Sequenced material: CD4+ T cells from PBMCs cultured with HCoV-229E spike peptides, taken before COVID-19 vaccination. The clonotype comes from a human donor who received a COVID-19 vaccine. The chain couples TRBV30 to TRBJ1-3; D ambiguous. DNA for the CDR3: TGTGCCTGGAGTGTTTTACGCTTCGCGGGAAACACCATATATTTT. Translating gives CAWSVLRFAGNTIYF. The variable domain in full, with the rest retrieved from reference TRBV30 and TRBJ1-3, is SQTIHQWPATLVQPVGSPLSLECTVEGTSNPNLYWYRQAAGRGLQLLFYSVGIGQISSEVPQNLSASRPQDRQFILSSKKLLLSDSGFYLCAWSVLRFAGNTIYFGEGSWLTVV.